What follows describes a single T cell receptor beta chain. Its target is unknown. TCRdb's copy holds only in-frame clones and misses some; the assay was immunoSEQ multiplex PCR. The table lists over a million clones, roughly 96% of them singletons. There are 10 residues in the CDR3. Trimming removed 8 bases at V and 9 bases at J, with 10 bases between. The sample originates from a study of shared clonotypes between healthy human individuals. Study findings and constraints: Compared with clonotypes that all four donors shared, non-shared clonotypes had lower generation probabilities. Clonotypes that were shared across four donors made up 4.5% to 5% of naive CD4 clonotypes.

The sequenced sample consisted of naive CD4+ T cells sorted from blood. Subset specified: CD45RA+ positively selected. The genes are TRBV6-7 and TRBJ1-2; no clear D. TRBV6-7 is reported as an ORF; its role is uncertain. The source is a man aged 25-40 years in good health. The CDR3 loop is CASPGRSYTF. The CDR3 DNA is TGTGCCAGCCCCGGGAGAAGCTACACCTTC.